This T cell receptor (beta chain) emerged from a study of post-analysis software for immune sequencing data. The library was made from cDNA and included unique molecular identifiers. TCRdb independently ran MiXCR on the PCR reads; one entry per CDR3 protein. The sample has about 800,000 distinct CDR3 sequences; 25% to 30% are singletons. Points from the study as a whole: Normalized Chao1 diversity in multiple sclerosis patients fell significantly below that of controls. TRBV5-6, TRBV5-1 and TRBV20-1 were among roughly 5 TRBV segments more frequent in patients than controls.

The CDR3 loop spans 13 amino acids. Per germline, CDR1 MNHEY and CDR2 SVGAGI. Regarding this clonotype: Antigen specificity is unknown. A much larger clone differs from this one at a single base, so this may be a read error.

The V gene is TRBV6-5, the J gene TRBJ2-1; D is uncertain. Sequenced input: blood. The receptor's source is a girl between 5 and 17 years old with multiple sclerosis. Here the CDR3 reads CASRETSYSEQFF. The CDR3 bases are TGTGCCAGCAGGGAAACGTCCTACAGTGAGCAGTTCTTC.